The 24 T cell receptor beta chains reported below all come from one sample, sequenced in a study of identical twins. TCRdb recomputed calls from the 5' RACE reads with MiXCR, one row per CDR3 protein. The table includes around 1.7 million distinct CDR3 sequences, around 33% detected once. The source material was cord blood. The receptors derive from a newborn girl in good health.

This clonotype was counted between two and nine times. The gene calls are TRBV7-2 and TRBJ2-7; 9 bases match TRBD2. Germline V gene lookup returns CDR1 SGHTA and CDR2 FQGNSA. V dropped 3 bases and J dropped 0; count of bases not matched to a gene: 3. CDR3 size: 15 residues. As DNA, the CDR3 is TGTGCCAGCAGCTTTAGCGGGAGTGGCTCCTACGAGCAGTACTTC. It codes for CASSFSGSGSYEQYF.

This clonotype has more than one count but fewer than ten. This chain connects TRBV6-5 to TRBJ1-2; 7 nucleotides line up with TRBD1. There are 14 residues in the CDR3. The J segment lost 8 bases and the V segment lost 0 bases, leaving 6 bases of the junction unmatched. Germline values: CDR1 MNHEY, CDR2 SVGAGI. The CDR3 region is CASSYSSQGQGYTF. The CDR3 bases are TGTGCCAGCAGTTACTCCTCCCAGGGACAGGGCTACACCTTC.

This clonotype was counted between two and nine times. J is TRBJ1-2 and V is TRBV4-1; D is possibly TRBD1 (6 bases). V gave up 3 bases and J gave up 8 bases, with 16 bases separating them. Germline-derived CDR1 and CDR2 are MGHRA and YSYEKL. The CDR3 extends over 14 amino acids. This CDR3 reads CASSHPWQGSGYTF. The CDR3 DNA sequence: TGCGCCAGCAGCCATCCCTGGCAGGGGAGCGGCTACACCTTC.

As DNA, the CDR3 is TGTGCCAGCAGTGAATATGAGGGGGCAGCTGGCTACACCTTC. It specifies CASSEYEGAAGYTF. The J gene is TRBJ1-2, the V gene TRBV25-1; 7 nucleotides align to TRBD1. The germline V gene has CDR1 MGHDK and CDR2 SYGVNS. V lost 0 bases and J lost 7; bases outside the gene matches: 5. The CDR3 has 14 residues.

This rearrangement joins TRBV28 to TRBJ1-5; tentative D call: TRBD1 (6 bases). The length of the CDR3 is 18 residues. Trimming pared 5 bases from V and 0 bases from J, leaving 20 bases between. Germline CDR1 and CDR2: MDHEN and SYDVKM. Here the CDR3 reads CASSPTGSRKHSNQPQHF. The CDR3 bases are TGTGCCAGCAGTCCAACAGGGTCCCGAAAACATAGCAATCAGCCCCAGCATTTT.

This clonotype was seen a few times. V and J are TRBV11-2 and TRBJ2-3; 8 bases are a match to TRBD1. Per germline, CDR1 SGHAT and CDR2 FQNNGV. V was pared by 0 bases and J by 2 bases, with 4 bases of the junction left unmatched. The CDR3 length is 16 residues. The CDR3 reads CASSLEGQVTTDTQYF. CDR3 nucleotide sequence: TGTGCCAGCAGCTTAGAGGGACAGGTTACCACAGATACGCAGTATTTT.

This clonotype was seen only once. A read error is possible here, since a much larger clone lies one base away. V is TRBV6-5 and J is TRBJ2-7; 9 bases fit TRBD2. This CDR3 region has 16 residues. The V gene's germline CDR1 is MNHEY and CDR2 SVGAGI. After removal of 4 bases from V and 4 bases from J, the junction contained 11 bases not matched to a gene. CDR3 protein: CASSLREGFILYEQYF. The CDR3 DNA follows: TGTGCCAGCAGTTTGCGGGAGGGCTTTATCCTTTACGAGCAGTACTTC.

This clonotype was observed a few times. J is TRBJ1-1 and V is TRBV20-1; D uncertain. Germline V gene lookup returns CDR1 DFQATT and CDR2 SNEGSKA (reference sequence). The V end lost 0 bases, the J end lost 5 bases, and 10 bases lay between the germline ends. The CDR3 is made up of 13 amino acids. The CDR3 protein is CSARDPLRTEAFF. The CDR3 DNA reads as TGCAGTGCTAGAGACCCCCTCAGGACTGAAGCTTTCTTT.

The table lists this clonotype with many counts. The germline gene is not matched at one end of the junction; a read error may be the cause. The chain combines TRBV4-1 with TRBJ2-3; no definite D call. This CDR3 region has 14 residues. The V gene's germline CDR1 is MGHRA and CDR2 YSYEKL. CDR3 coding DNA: TGTGCCAGCAGCCAAGACCCAAACACAGATACGCAGTATTTT. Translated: CASSQDPNTDTQYF.

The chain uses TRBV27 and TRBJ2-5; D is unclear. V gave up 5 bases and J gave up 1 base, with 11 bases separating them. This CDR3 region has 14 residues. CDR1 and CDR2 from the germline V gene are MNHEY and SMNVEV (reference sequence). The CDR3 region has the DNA TGTGCCAGCAGTACCATGGGTGGCCAAGAGACCCAGTACTTC. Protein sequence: CASSTMGGQETQYF.

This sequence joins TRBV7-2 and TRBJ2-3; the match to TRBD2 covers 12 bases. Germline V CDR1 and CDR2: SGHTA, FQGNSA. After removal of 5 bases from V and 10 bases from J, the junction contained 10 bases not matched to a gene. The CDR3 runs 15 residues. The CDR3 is CASSRTSGELGAQYF. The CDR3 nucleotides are TGTGCCAGCAGCCGGACTAGCGGGGAACTAGGGGCGCAGTATTTT.

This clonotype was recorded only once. The CDR3 DNA reads TGTGCCAGCAGCTCCTCGGGACTCCCGAGCTCCTACGAGCAGTACTTC. It codes for CASSSSGLPSSYEQYF. The chain carries TRBV7-6 and TRBJ2-7, with a possible D match to TRBD2 (6 bases). This CDR3 comprises 16 residues. Germline CDR1 SGHVS, CDR2 FNYEAQ. Trimming shortened V by 4 bases and J by 0 bases, and 16 bases separated the two germline ends. Based on the CDR3 plus reference TRBV7-6 and TRBJ2-7, the full variable domain is GAGVSQSPRYKVTKRGQDVALRCDPISGHVSLYWYRQALGQGPEFLTYFNYEAQQDKSGLPNDRFSAERPEGSISTLTIQRTEQRDSAMYRCASSSSGLPSSYEQYFGPGTRLTVT.

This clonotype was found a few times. CDR3 amino acids: CAISGSRGAAENEQFF. CDR3 bases: TGTGCCATCAGTGGATCGAGGGGGGCCGCGGAAAATGAGCAGTTCTTC. This chain joins TRBV10-3 and TRBJ2-1; D might be TRBD1 or TRBD2, each matching 6 bases. Germline CDR1 ENHRY, CDR2 SYGVKD. Trimming cost V 4 bases and J 7 bases, with 20 bases left between them. The CDR3 extends over 16 amino acids.

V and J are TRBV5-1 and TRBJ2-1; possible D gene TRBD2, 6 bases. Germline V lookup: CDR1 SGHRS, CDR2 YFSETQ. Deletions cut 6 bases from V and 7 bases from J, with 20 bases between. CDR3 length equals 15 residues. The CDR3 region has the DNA TGCGCCAGCACCCAAACTAGCCCGAGTGGGAATGAGCAGTTCTTC. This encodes CASTQTSPSGNEQFF. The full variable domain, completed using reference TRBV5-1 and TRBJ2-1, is KAGVTQTPRYLIKTRGQQVTLSCSPISGHRSVSWYQQTPGQGLQFLFEYFSETQRNKGNFPGRFSGRQFSNSRSEMNVSTLELGDSALYLCASTQTSPSGNEQFFGPGTRLTVL.

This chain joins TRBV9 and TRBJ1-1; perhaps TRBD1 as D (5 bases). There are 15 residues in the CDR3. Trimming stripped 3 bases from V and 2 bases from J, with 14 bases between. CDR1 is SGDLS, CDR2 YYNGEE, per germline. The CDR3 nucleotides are TGTGCCAGCAGCGGCTTGGGGGTCATTAACACTGAAGCTTTCTTT. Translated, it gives CASSGLGVINTEAFF.

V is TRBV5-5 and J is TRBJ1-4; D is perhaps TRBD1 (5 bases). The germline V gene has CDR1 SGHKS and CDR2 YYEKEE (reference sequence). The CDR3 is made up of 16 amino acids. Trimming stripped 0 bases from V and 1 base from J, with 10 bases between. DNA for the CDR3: TGTGCCAGCAGCTTGGGGGGGGTATTAACTAATGAAAAACTGTTTTTT. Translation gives CASSLGGVLTNEKLFF.

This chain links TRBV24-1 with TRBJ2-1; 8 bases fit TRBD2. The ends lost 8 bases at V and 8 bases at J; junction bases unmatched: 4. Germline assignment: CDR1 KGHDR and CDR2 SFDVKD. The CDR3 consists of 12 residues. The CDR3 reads CATTSTSDEQFF. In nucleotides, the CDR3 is TGTGCCACCACTTCGACTAGCGATGAGCAGTTCTTC.

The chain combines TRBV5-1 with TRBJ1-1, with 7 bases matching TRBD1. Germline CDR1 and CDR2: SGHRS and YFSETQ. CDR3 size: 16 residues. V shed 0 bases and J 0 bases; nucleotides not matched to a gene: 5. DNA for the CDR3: TGCGCCAGCAGCTTGGACAGGGGTCCTATGAACACTGAAGCTTTCTTT. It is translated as CASSLDRGPMNTEAFF.

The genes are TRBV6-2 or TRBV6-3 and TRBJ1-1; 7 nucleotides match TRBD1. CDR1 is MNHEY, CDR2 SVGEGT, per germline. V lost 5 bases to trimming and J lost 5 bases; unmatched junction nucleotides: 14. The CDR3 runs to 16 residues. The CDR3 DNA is TGTGCCAGCAGTCCCTATCAGAGGGGGCGGGGGACTGAAGCTTTCTTT. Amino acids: CASSPYQRGRGTEAFF.

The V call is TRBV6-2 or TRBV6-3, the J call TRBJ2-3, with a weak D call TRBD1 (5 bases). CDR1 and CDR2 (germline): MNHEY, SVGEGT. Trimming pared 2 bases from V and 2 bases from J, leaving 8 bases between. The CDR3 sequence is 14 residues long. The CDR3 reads CASSYDRYTDTQYF. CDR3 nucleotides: TGTGCCAGCAGTTACGACAGATACACAGATACGCAGTATTTT.

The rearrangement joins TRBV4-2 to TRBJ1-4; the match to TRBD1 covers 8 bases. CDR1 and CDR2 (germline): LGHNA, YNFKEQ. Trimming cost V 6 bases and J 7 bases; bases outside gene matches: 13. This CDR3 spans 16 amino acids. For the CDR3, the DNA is TGTGCCAGCAGACCTCGGGGACAGGCCCAGGGTGAAAAACTGTTTTTT. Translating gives CASRPRGQAQGEKLFF.

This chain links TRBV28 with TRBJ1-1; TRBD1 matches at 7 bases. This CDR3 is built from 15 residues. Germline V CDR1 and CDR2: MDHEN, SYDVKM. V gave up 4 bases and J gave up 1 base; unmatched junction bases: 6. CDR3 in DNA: TGTGCCAGCAGTTCCCCCGACAGGGAGAACACTGAAGCTTTCTTT. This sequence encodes CASSSPDRENTEAFF. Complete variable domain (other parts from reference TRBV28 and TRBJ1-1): DVKVTQSSRYLVKRTGEKVFLECVQDMDHENMFWYRQDPGLGLRLIYFSYDVKMKEKGDIPEGYSVSREKKERFSLILESASTNQTSMYLCASSSPDRENTEAFFGQGTRLTVV.

CDR3 DNA: TGCAGTGCTAGAGGGGAACGGGGATATACAGATACGCAGTATTTT. This translates into CSARGERGYTDTQYF. V and J are TRBV20-1 and TRBJ2-3, with D possibly being TRBD2 (5 bases). This CDR3 is 15 amino acids long. The germline CDR1 and CDR2 sequences are DFQATT and SNEGSKA (reference sequence). V shed 1 base and J shed 3 bases, with 14 bases lying between them.

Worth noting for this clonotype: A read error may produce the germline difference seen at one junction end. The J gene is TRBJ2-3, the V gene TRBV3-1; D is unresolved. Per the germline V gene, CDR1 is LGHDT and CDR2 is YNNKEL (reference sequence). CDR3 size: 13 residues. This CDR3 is CTSSQVGSDTQYF. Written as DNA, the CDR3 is TGTACCAGCAGCCAAGTAGGTTCGGATACGCAGTATTTT.